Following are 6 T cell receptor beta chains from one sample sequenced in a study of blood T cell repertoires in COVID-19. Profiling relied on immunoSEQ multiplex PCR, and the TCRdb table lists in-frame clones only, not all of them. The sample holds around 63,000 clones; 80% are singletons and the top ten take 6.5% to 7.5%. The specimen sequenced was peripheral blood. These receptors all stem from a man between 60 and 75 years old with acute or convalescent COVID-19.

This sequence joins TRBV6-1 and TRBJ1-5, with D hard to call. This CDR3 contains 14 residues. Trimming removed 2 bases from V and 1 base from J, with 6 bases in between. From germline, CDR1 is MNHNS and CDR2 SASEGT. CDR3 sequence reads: CASSELLSNQPQHF. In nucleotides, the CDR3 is TGTGCCAGCAGTGAACTGTTGAGCAATCAGCCCCAGCATTTT.

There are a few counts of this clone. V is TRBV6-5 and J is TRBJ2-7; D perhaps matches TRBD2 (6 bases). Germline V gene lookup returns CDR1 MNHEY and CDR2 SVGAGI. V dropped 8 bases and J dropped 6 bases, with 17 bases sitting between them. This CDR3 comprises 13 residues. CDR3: CASGLSEGGEQYF. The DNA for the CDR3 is TGTGCCAGCGGACTTTCCGAGGGAGGCGAGCAGTACTTC.

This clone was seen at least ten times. The CDR3 bases are TGTGCCACCAGTGACGGGACAGGGGGATATCATGGCTACACCTTC. It encodes CATSDGTGGYHGYTF. The chain has TRBV24-1 and TRBJ1-2, with 11 positions matching TRBD1. The V gene's germline CDR1 is KGHDR and CDR2 SFDVKD. The V segment lost 4 bases and the J segment 6 bases; nucleotides outside the gene matches: 6. This CDR3 has 15 amino acids.

CDR3 bases: TGCGCCAGCAGCCCCGGCGGCGGGGGGGATTACGAGCAGTACTTC. Translated, it gives CASSPGGGGDYEQYF. V and J are TRBV5-1 and TRBJ2-7, with 9 bases fitting TRBD2. V gave up 4 bases and J gave up 4 bases; unmatched junction bases: 9. Per the germline V gene, CDR1 is SGHRS and CDR2 is YFSETQ. CDR3 length: 15 residues.

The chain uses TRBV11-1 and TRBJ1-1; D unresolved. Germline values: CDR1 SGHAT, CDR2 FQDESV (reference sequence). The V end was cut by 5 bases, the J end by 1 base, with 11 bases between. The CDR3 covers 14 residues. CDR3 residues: CASSPSAGNTEAFF. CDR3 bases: TGTGCCAGCAGCCCAAGCGCGGGGAACACTGAAGCTTTCTTT. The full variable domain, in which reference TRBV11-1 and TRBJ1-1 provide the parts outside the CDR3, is EAEVAQSPRYKITEKSQAVAFWCDPISGHATLYWYRQILGQGPELLVQFQDESVVDDSQLPKDRFSAERLKGVDSTLKIQPAELGDSAMYLCASSPSAGNTEAFFGQGTRLTVV.

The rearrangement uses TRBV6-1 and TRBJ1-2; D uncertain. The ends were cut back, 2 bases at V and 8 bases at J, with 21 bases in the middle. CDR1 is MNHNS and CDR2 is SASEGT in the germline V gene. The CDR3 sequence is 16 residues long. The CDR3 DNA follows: TGTGCCAGCAGTGAATGGGGAGGATCCCGCTATCGGGGCTACACCTTC. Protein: CASSEWGGSRYRGYTF.